The clone carrying this T cell receptor beta chain was observed a few times. Antigen specificity is unknown. Time point in this sample: week 5, during vaccination. A single vaccine dose contained 300 ug of mutant IDH1 20-mer peptide, and topical imiquimod was used with it. The donor cohort comprised cases of new WHO grade 3 or 4 IDH1-mutant, ATRX-lost astrocytoma. V lost 0 bases to trimming and J lost 0 bases, with 3 bases between them. CDR1 SGHAT and CDR2 FQNNGV come from the germline V gene. The CDR3 length is 14 residues. The entry originates in a study of a mutant IDH1 vaccine in newly diagnosed glioma. The wider study: Pretreatment consisted of radiotherapy, temozolomide, or both, with most receiving both. General observations from the study: A vaccine-induced immune response developed in about 93% of the patients.

The data were produced by immunoSEQ multiplex PCR, yet TCRdb's version contains in-frame clones alone and is incomplete. The table includes around 29,000 clones, around 90% detected once. The chain links TRBV11-2 to TRBJ1-5; no clear D gene. The receptor comes from a woman between 40 and 55 years old with glioma. Some clones in this sample may be carry-over from other donors' samples. Sequencing was performed on peripheral blood mononuclear cells (PBMCs), taken from a glioma patient whose treatment included an IDH1 peptide vaccine. The CDR3 spells CASSLDSSNQPQHF. The CDR3 DNA reads TGTGCCAGCAGCTTAGACAGTAGCAATCAGCCCCAGCATTTT.